The present TCR beta chain was sequenced within a study of blood T cell repertoires in COVID-19. Background on the study: Material from acute and convalescent COVID-19 was sourced from the United States, Italy and Spain.

As originally analysed: Amplification with reference gene primers provided the estimates of nucleated cell counts. Profiling relied on immunoSEQ multiplex PCR, and the TCRdb table lists in-frame clones only, not all of them. V and J calls and clone size are those listed in that table; D and trimming were worked out from the DNA. The top ten hold around 21% of the sample, which has about 190,000 clones, approximately 80% seen once. Germline values: CDR1 SGHAT, CDR2 FQNNGV. The CDR3 length is 16 residues. Trimming shortened V by 1 base and J by 2 bases, and 11 bases separated the two germline ends. J is TRBJ2-2 and V is TRBV11-2; D is possibly TRBD1 (5 bases). Source material: peripheral blood. The TCR comes from a human donor in a cohort sampled during active COVID-19. In DNA form, the CDR3 reads TGTGCCAGCAGCTTAGGGGGCAGAACTAACACCGGGGAGCTGTTTTTT. Its protein product is CASSLGGRTNTGELFF.